Listed here are 19 T cell receptor beta chains from one sample, sequenced in a study of T cell clonality in common variable immunodeficiency. General observations from the study: Fewer deletions and N-nucleotide insertions were reportedly seen in common variable immunodeficiency TCR beta sequences.

The antigens these receptors bind are not known. Generated by immunoSEQ multiplex PCR, the TCRdb table keeps only in-frame clones and is missing some. The sample includes 20,000 or so clones, none of them occurring once. Sequenced material: peripheral blood mononuclear cells. Receptors were obtained from a human donor with common variable immunodeficiency.

This clone was observed at least ten times. The read ends 3 residues before the CDR3 terminus; that terminus is restored from the germline J gene. This rearrangement joins TRBV18 to TRBJ1-2, with 7 bases aligning to TRBD1. With V trimmed by 8 bases and J by 1 base, 10 bases remained unmatched. The CDR3 contains 15 residues. The germline V gene has CDR1 KGHSH and CDR2 LQKENI. The CDR3 loop reads CASQRQGEINYGYTF. The part of the CDR3 DNA that was read is TGTGCCAGCCAAAGACAGGGCGAGATTAACTATGGC.

This clone was recorded at least ten times. The CDR3 is cut off 3 residues early in the read; its end comes from the germline J gene. The genes are TRBV3-1 (or the pseudogene TRBV3-2) and TRBJ2-7; 14 nucleotides align to TRBD2. CDR1 is LGHDT and CDR2 is YNNKEL in the germline V gene (reference sequence). Trimming cost V 2 bases and J 6 bases; bases outside gene matches: 9. There are 17 residues in the CDR3. CDR3 DNA, as far as it was read: TGTGCCAGCAGCCAAAGAAGTGGACTAGCGGGAGGCGGCGAG. It is translated as CASSQRSGLAGGGE. In full, the CDR3 reads CASSQRSGLAGGGEQYF.

This clone was counted ten times or more. The read halts 3 residues ahead of the CDR3 end, with the missing end drawn from the germline J gene. The J gene is TRBJ1-4, the V gene TRBV3-1 (or the pseudogene TRBV3-2); tentative D call: TRBD1 (5 bases). Germline V lookup: CDR1 LGHDT, CDR2 YNNKEL (reference sequence). The CDR3 has 15 residues. The germline V and J ends were trimmed by 1 base and 7 bases, with 13 bases remaining between them. Partial CDR3 DNA: TGTGCCAGCAGCCAAGGCGGGGCAGGGTTTGAAAAA. It is translated as CASSQGGAGFEK. Given in full, the CDR3 is CASSQGGAGFEKLFF.

In its sample, this clone was seen many times. The CDR3 is cut off 3 residues early in the read; its end comes from the germline J gene. This chain connects TRBV7-9 to TRBJ2-5; no firm D call. This CDR3 is 14 amino acids long. Trimming took off 7 bases at V and 2 bases at J, with 14 bases between the two ends. Germline CDR1 reads SEHNR; CDR2 reads FQNEAQ (reference sequence). CDR3 residues: CASNHPSGQETQYF. CDR3 bases read: TGTGCCAGCAACCATCCGTCGGGTCAAGAGACC.

This clone was seen ten or more times. The read is 3 residues too short to cover the CDR3 end, so that end is filled in from the germline J gene. V usage is TRBV20-1 and J usage is TRBJ2-7; D is perhaps TRBD1 (6 bases). The CDR3 is 14 amino acids. V was pared by 3 bases and J by 2 bases, with 14 bases between. CDR1 DFQATT and CDR2 SNEGSKA come from the germline V gene (reference sequence). The sequenced part of the CDR3 DNA is TGCAGTGCTAGGGGTCAGGGGCTTCCCTACGAG. Its translation: CSARGQGLPYE. The full CDR3 reads CSARGQGLPYEQYF.

This clone occurred many times. The CDR3 end lies 3 residues beyond the end of the read and is filled in from the germline J gene. V is TRBV18 and J is TRBJ2-3, with 10 bases matching TRBD2. The germline V gene encodes CDR1 KGHSH and CDR2 LQKENI. There are 18 residues in the CDR3. V dropped 1 base and J dropped 3; count of bases not matched to a gene: 10. The CDR3 loop is CASSPQLAGALTTDTQYF. CDR3 DNA, as far as it was read: TGTGCCAGCTCACCACAGCTAGCGGGGGCCCTTACGACAGATACG.

Comment on this clone: With the read ending 3 residues before the CDR3 end, the germline J gene is used to fill in that end. This rearrangement joins TRBV20-1 to TRBJ1-6; 9 nucleotides align to TRBD1. The germline V gene encodes CDR1 DFQATT and CDR2 SNEGSKA (reference sequence). The CDR3 is 18 amino acids. V was pared by 2 bases and J by 8 bases, with 16 bases of the junction left unmatched. This CDR3 is CSARRGTGSPLGDSPLHF. CDR3 bases read: TGCAGTGCTAGACGCGGGACAGGGTCCCCACTAGGGGATTCACCC.

This clone was detected many times. The DNA ends 3 residues before the CDR3 does, and the rest of the CDR3 is filled in from the germline J gene. The V call is TRBV5-1, the J call TRBJ2-2, with D perhaps TRBD1 (7 bases). The CDR3 length is 15 residues. CDR1 and CDR2 from the germline V gene are SGHRS and YFSETQ. V was shortened by 5 bases and J by 7 bases, with 18 bases between the two germline ends. CDR3 bases read: TGCGCCAGCAGACAGACAGGGACTGTTGGCGGGGAG. It specifies CASRQTGTVGGE. The entire CDR3 protein is CASRQTGTVGGELFF.

This clone qualifies as medium-sized (0.01 to 0.1%). This chain's CDR3 is CSASWSRDQPQHF. CDR3 DNA (partial): TGCAGTGCTAGTTGGAGCAGGGATCAGCCC. J is TRBJ1-5 and V is TRBV20-1; D might be TRBD1 (5 bases). The read falls 3 residues short of the CDR3 end, and the missing part is taken from the germline J gene. The length of the CDR3 is 13 residues. Per the germline V gene, CDR1 is DFQATT and CDR2 is SNEGSKA (reference sequence). Trimming stripped 3 bases from V and 5 bases from J, with 11 bases between.

With regard to this clone: The read terminates 3 residues ahead of where the CDR3 ends, so the germline J gene completes it. The genes are TRBV20-1 and TRBJ1-1, with D perhaps matching TRBD1 (5 bases). V lost 1 base to trimming and J lost 0 bases, with 12 bases between them. The CDR3 spans 15 residues. Germline-derived CDR1 and CDR2 are DFQATT and SNEGSKA (reference sequence). The CDR3 loop reads CSARATGTMNTEAFF. CDR3 bases read: TGCAGTGCTAGAGCCACAGGAACCATGAACACTGAA.

This clone occurred many times. From the germline J gene comes the end of the CDR3, since the read stops 3 residues before it. The V gene is TRBV30, the J gene TRBJ2-6; 14 nucleotides match TRBD2. The V gene's germline CDR1 is GTSNPN and CDR2 SVGIG (reference sequence). The J segment lost 2 bases and the V segment lost 5 bases, leaving 8 bases of the junction unmatched. The CDR3 is 18 residues long. This chain's CDR3 is CAWVGLAGATTGANVLTF. The DNA read from the CDR3 is TGTGCCTGGGTGGGACTAGCGGGAGCTACCACTGGGGCCAACGTC.

This clone has at least ten counts. The CDR3 end falls 3 residues outside the read, so it is completed with the germline J gene. The rearrangement joins TRBV6-1 to TRBJ2-7, with D possibly TRBD2 on 8 matching bases. This CDR3 has 15 residues. The germline CDR1 and CDR2 sequences are MNHNS and SASEGT. Trimming stripped 2 bases from V and 2 bases from J, with 13 bases between. Incomplete CDR3 DNA: TGTGCCAGCAGTGAATTCGGGAGGGGGCCCTACGAG. This gives the protein CASSEFGRGPYE. The CDR3 reads in full as CASSEFGRGPYEQYF.

Notes on this clone: Read coverage stops 3 residues before the CDR3 terminus; the germline J gene supplies the remainder. V gene TRBV7-9 combines with J gene TRBJ2-1, with TRBD2 matching over 8 bases. The CDR3 totals 15 residues. V was pared by 1 base and J by 2 bases, with 1 base of the junction left unmatched. Germline CDR1 SEHNR, CDR2 FQNEAQ (reference sequence). Incomplete CDR3 DNA: TGTGCCAGCAGCTTAGAGCGGGAGCCCTACAATGAG. Amino acids: CASSLEREPYNE. The CDR3 in its entirety is CASSLEREPYNEQFF. Full variable domain (outside the CDR3, taken from reference TRBV7-9 and TRBJ2-1): DTGVSQNPRHKITKRGQNVTFRCDPISEHNRLYWYRQTLGQGPEFLTYFQNEAQLEKSRLLSDRFSAERPKGSFSTLEIQRTEQGDSAMYLCASSLEREPYNEQFFGPGTRLTVL.

This clone was seen ten or more times. The read gets to within 3 residues of the CDR3 end, and the germline J gene fills in the rest. The chain has TRBV20-1 and TRBJ2-3; D might be TRBD2 (5 bases). Trimming took off 5 bases at V and 5 bases at J, with 17 bases between the two ends. CDR3 length: 14 amino acids. Germline assignment: CDR1 DFQATT and CDR2 SNEGSKA (reference sequence). The sequenced part of the CDR3 DNA is TGCAGTGCTCCCCTAGGTCGGGGTGGAGATACG. This gives the protein CSAPLGRGGDT. The complete CDR3 protein is CSAPLGRGGDTQYF.

This clone was detected ten times or more. The read ends 3 residues early relative to the CDR3; the germline J gene fills the gap. This chain joins TRBV11-3 and TRBJ2-1; 8 bases are a match to TRBD1. Germline CDR1 SGHNT, CDR2 YENEEA. This CDR3 region has 14 residues. V was pared by 4 bases and J by 9 bases, with 8 bases of the junction left unmatched. The CDR3: CASSSDRGRGEQFF. CDR3 DNA, as far as it was read: TGTGCCAGCAGCTCCGACAGGGGCCGGGGTGAG.

There are a few counts of this clone. The read gets to within 3 residues of the CDR3 end, and the germline J gene fills in the rest. V and J are TRBV5-1 and TRBJ2-7, with 9 nucleotides matching TRBD2. The CDR3 loop spans 15 amino acids. V lost 6 bases, J lost 6 bases, and 13 bases stayed unmatched. Germline CDR1 reads SGHRS; CDR2 reads YFSETQ. The CDR3: CASNEGTSSSLEQYF. CDR3 DNA, as far as it was read: TGCGCCAGCAATGAGGGGACTAGCAGTTCCCTCGAG.

At least ten counts were recorded for this clone. The read falls 3 residues short of the CDR3 end, and the missing part is taken from the germline J gene. The rearrangement links TRBV7-6 to TRBJ2-2; TRBD2 matches at 10 bases. The CDR3 length is 17 residues. With V trimmed by 4 bases and J by 2 bases, 7 bases remained unmatched. Germline CDR1 SGHVS, CDR2 FNYEAQ. The CDR3 DNA, read in part, is TGTGCCAGCAGCTCGCGGACTAGCGGAAGAAACACCGGGGAG. Its translation: CASSSRTSGRNTGE. The full-length CDR3 reads as CASSSRTSGRNTGELFF. The full variable domain, its missing parts supplied by reference TRBV7-6 and TRBJ2-2, is GAGVSQSPRYKVTKRGQDVALRCDPISGHVSLYWYRQALGQGPEFLTYFNYEAQQDKSGLPNDRFSAERPEGSISTLTIQRTEQRDSAMYRCASSSRTSGRNTGELFFGEGSRLTVL.

For this clone: Read sequence stops 3 residues before the CDR3 end, and the germline J gene provides the missing end. V and J are TRBV5-1 and TRBJ2-3; TRBD2 agrees at 14 bases. CDR1 is SGHRS and CDR2 is YFSETQ in the germline V gene. The length of the CDR3 is 18 residues. V gave up 0 bases and J gave up 4 bases; unmatched junction bases: 7. This chain's CDR3 is CASSLGGLAGVGADTQYF. CDR3 DNA (partial): TGCGCCAGCAGCTTGGGGGGACTAGCGGGAGTTGGAGCAGATACG.

This clone occurred many times. Read coverage stops 3 residues before the CDR3 terminus; the germline J gene supplies the remainder. The rearrangement uses TRBV6-1 and TRBJ1-2, with D perhaps matching TRBD1 (6 bases). CDR3 length equals 15 residues. Trimming cost V 3 bases and J 2 bases, with 13 bases left between them. Germline V gene data show CDR1 as MNHNS and CDR2 as SASEGT. Partial CDR3 DNA: TGTGCCAGCAGTGATCTTGACAGGAGGAACTATGGC. Protein product: CASSDLDRRNYG. The full CDR3 is CASSDLDRRNYGYTF.